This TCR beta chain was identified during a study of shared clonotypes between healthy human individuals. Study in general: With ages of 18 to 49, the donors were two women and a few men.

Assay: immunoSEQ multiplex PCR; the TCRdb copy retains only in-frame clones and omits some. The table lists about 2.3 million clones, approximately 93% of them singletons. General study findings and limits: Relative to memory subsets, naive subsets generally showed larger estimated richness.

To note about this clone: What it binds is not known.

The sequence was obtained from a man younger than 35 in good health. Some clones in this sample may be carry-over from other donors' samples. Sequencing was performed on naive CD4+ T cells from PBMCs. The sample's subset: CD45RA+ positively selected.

The CDR3 nucleotides read TGCGCCAGCAGCACCCCAACAAGCTCTGGGGCCAACGTCCTGACTTTC. Translated: CASSTPTSSGANVLTF. The chain recombines TRBV5-1 with TRBJ2-6, with D uncertain. The CDR3 consists of 16 residues. Germline CDR1 and CDR2: SGHRS and YFSETQ. The ends were cut back, 4 bases at V and 0 bases at J, with 11 bases in the middle.